Below, 2 T cell receptor beta chains from the same sample are listed, as sequenced in a study of T cell changes during pregnancy in multiple sclerosis. The table came from immunoSEQ multiplex PCR; TCRdb's copy has only in-frame clones and leaves some out. The sample lists fewer than 50,000 clones, under 95% occurring once. This sample comprised CD4+ T cells from peripheral blood mononuclear cells, obtained in the second trimester of pregnancy. These receptors were collected from a female donor in good health, enrolled as a control in a pregnancy study.

This sequence joins TRBV27 and TRBJ2-5; maybe TRBD2 (5 bases). Germline CDR1 reads MNHEY; CDR2 reads SMNVEV (reference sequence). V lost 3 bases to trimming and J lost 4 bases, with 12 bases between them. The CDR3 has 14 amino acids. The CDR3 here is CASSFGSGTETQYF. The CDR3 DNA follows: TGTGCCAGCAGTTTTGGTTCGGGAACAGAGACCCAGTACTTC.

The chain links TRBV5-1 to TRBJ2-5; D is undetermined. The V and J ends lost 3 bases and 2 bases respectively, with 14 bases between them. The CDR3 sequence is 15 residues long. CDR1 SGHRS and CDR2 YFSETQ come from the germline V gene. CDR3 nucleotides: TGCGCCAGCAGCTCACAAGCGATAAAACAAGAGACCCAGTACTTC. As protein: CASSSQAIKQETQYF.